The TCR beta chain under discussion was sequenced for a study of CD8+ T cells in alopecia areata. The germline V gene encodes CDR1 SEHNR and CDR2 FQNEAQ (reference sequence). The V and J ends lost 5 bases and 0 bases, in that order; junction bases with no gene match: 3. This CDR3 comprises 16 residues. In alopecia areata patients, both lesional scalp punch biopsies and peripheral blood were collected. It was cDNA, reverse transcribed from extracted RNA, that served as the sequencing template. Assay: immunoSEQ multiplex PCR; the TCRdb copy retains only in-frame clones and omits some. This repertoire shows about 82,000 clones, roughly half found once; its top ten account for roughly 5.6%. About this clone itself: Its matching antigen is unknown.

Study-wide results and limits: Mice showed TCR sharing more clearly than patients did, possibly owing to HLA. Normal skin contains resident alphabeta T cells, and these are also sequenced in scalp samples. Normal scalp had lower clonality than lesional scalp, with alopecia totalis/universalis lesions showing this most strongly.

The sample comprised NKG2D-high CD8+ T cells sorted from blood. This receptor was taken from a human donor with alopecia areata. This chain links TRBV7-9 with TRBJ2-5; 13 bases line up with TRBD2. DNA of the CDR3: TGTGCCAGCAGCCCCGGACTAGCGGGGGACCAAGAGACCCAGTACTTC. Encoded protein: CASSPGLAGDQETQYF.